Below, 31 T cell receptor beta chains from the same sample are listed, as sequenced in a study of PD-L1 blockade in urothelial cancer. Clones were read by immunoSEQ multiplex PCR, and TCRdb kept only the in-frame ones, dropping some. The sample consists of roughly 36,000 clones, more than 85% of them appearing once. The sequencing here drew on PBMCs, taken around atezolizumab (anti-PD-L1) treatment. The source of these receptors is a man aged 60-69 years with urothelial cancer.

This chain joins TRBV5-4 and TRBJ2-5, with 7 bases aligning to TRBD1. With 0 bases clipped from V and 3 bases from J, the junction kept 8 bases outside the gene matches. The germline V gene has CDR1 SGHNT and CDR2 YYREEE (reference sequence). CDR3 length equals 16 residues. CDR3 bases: TGTGCCAGCAGCTTGGACCCCGGGACAGTAAAAGAGACCCAGTACTTC. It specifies CASSLDPGTVKETQYF.

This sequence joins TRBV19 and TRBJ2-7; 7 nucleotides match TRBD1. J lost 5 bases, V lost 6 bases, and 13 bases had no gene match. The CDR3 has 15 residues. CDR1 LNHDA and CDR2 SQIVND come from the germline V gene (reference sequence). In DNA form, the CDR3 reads TGTGCCAGTAGCATTACAGGGGTTTCTTACGACGAGCAGTACTTC. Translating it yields CASSITGVSYDEQYF.

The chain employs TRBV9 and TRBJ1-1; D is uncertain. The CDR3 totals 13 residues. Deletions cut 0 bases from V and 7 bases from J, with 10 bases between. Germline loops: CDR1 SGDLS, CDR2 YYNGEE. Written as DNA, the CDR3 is TGTGCCAGCAGCGTAGATGACTCCTTTGAAGCTTTCTTT. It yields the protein CASSVDDSFEAFF.

CDR3 sequence reads: CASCATGDYGYTF. The CDR3 bases are TGTGCCAGCTGTGCGACCGGGGACTATGGCTACACCTTC. The genes are TRBV28 and TRBJ1-2, with D unresolved. V was clipped by 8 bases and J by 3 bases, with 13 bases between them. Per germline, CDR1 MDHEN and CDR2 SYDVKM. The CDR3 extends over 13 amino acids.

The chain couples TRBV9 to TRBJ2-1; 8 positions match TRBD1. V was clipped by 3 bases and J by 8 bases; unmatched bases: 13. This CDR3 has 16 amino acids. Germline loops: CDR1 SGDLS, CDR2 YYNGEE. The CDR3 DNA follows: TGTGCCAGCAGCGCCGGACAGGGTTCGGGATTTTATGAGCAGTTCTTC. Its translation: CASSAGQGSGFYEQFF.

The CDR3 here is CASSSGQGLGEQFF. For the CDR3, the DNA is TGTGCCAGCAGTTCAGGACAGGGTTTAGGTGAGCAGTTCTTC. The chain is built from TRBV6-6 and TRBJ2-1; 8 positions match TRBD1. V lost 4 bases, J lost 9 bases, and 8 bases stayed unmatched. The V gene's germline CDR1 is MNHNY and CDR2 SVGAGI (reference sequence). This CDR3 has 14 residues.

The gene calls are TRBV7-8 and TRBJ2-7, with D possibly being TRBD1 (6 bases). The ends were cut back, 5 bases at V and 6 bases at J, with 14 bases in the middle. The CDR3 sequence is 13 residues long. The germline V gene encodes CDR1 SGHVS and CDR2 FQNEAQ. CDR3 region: CASSGRGLAEQYF. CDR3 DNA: TGTGCCAGCAGCGGCAGGGGTTTAGCCGAGCAGTACTTC.

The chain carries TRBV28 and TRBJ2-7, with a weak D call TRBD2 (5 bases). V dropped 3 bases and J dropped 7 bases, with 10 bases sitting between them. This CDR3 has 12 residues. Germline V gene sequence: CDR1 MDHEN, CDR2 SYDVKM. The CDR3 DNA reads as TGTGCCAGCAGTTTGCTAGCTCGAGAGCAGTACTTC. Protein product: CASSLLAREQYF.

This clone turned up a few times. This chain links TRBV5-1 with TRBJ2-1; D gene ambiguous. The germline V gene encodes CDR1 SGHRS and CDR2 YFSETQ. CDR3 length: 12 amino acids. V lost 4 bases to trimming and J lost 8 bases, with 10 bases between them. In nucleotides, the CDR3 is TGCGCCAGCAGCATAACGCGCGATGAGCAGTTCTTC. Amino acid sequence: CASSITRDEQFF.

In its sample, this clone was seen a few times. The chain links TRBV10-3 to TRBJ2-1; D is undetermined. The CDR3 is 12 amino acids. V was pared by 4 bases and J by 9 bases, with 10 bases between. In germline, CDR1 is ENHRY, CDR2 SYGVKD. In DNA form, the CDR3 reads TGTGCCATCAGTGCAAGCGAAGCTGAGCAGTTCTTC. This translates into CAISASEAEQFF.

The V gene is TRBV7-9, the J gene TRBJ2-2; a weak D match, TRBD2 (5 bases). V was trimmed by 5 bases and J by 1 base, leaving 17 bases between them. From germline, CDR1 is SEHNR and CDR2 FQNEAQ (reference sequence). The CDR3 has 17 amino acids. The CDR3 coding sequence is TGTGCCAGCAGCCTTAACGGAGGAACTTTGAACACCGGGGAGCTGTTTTTT. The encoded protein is CASSLNGGTLNTGELFF. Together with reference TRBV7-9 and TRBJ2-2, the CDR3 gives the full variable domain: DTGVSQNPRHKITKRGQNVTFRCDPISEHNRLYWYRQTLGQGPEFLTYFQNEAQLEKSRLLSDRFSAERPKGSFSTLEIQRTEQGDSAMYLCASSLNGGTLNTGELFFGEGSRLTVL.

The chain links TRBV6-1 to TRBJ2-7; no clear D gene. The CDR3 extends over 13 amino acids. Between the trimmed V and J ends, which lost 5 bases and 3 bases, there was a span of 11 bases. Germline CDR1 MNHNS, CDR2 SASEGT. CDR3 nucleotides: TGTGCCAGCAGTCTAGGCGTATACTACGAGCAGTACTTC. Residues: CASSLGVYYEQYF.

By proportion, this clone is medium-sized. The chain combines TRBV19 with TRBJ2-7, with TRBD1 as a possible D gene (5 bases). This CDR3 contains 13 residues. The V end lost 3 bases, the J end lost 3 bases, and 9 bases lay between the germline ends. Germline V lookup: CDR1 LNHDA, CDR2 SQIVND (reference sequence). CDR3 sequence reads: CASSIGRGYEQYF. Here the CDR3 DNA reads TGTGCCAGTAGTATTGGAAGGGGCTACGAGCAGTACTTC.

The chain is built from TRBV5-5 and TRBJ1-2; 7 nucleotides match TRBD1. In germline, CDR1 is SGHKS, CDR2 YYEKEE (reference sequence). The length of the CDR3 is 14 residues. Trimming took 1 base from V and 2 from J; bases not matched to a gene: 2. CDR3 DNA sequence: TGTGCCAGCAGCTTGATGACAGGGAACTATGGCTACACCTTC. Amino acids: CASSLMTGNYGYTF. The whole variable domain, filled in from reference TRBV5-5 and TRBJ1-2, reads DAGVTQSPTHLIKTRGQQVTLRCSPISGHKSVSWYQQVLGQGPQFIFQYYEKEERGRGNFPDRFSARQFPNYSSELNVNALLLGDSALYLCASSLMTGNYGYTFGSGTRLTVV.

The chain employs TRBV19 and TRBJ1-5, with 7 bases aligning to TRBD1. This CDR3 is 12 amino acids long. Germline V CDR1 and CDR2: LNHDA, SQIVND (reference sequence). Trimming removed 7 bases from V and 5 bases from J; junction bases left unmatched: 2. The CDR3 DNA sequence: TGTGCCAGTACAGACAGGGATCAGCCCCAGCATTTT. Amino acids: CASTDRDQPQHF.

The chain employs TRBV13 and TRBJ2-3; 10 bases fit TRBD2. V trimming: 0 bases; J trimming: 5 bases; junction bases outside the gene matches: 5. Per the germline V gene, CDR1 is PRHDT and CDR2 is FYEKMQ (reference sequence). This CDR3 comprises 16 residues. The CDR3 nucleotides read TGTGCCAGCAGCTTAGGACTAGCGGGGAGGGGAGATACGCAGTATTTT. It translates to CASSLGLAGRGDTQYF.

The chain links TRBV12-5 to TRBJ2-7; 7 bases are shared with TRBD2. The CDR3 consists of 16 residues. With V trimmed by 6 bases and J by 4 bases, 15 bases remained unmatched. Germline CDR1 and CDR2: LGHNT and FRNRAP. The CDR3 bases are TGTGCTAGTGGCCCCTCGACCGGGACTACCTATTACGAGCAGTACTTC. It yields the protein CASGPSTGTTYYEQYF.

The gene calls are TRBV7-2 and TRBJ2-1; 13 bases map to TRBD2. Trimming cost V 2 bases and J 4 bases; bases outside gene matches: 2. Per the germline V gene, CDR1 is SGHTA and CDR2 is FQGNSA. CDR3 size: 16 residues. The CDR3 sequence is CASSLRTSGGYNEQFF. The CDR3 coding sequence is TGTGCCAGCAGCTTAAGGACTAGCGGGGGATACAATGAGCAGTTCTTC.

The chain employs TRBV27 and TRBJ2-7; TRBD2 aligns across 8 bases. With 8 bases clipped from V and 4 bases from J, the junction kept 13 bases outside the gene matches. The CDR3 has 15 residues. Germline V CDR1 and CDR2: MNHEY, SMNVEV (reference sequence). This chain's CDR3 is CASRRGGVEGYEQYF. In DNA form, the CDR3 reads TGTGCCAGCCGACGGGGGGGGGTCGAGGGTTACGAGCAGTACTTC.

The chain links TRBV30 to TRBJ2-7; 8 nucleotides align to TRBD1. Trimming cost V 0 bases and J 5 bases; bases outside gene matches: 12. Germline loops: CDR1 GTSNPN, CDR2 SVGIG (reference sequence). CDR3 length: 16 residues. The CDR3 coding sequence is TGTGCCTGGAGTGTACCAGGGGGGACAGGAATACACGAGCAGTACTTC. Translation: CAWSVPGGTGIHEQYF.

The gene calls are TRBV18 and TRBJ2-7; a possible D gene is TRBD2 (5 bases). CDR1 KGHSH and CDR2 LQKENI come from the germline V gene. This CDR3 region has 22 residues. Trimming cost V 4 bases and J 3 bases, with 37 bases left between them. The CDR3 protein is CASSRRVSGSSVSWVDYYEQYF. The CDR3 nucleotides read TGTGCCAGCTCACGTAGGGTGAGTGGGAGTTCCGTTTCTTGGGTCGACTACTACGAGCAGTACTTC.

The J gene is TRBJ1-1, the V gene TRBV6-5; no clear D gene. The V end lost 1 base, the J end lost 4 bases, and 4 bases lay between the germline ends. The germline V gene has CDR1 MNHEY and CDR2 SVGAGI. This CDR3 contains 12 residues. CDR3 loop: CASSYYSTEAFF. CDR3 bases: TGTGCCAGCAGTTACTATAGCACTGAAGCTTTCTTT.

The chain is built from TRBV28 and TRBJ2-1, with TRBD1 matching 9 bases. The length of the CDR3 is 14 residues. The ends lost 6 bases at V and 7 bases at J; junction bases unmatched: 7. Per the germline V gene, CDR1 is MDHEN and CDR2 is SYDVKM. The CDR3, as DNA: TGTGCCAGCAGCGGACAGGGGAGGTGGAATGAGCAGTTCTTC. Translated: CASSGQGRWNEQFF.

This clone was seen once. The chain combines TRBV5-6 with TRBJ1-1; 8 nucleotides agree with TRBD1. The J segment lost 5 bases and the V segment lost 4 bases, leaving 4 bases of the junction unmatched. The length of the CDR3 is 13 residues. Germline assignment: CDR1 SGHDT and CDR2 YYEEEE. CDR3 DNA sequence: TGTGCCAGCAGCGCAGGGGGCGCGACTGAAGCTTTCTTT. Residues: CASSAGGATEAFF.

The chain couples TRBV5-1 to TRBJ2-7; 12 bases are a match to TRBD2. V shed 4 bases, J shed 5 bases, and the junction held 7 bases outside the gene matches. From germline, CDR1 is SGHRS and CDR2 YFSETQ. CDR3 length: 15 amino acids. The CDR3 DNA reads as TGCGCCAGCAGCGGAGGACTAGCGGGGATCAACGAGCAGTACTTC. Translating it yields CASSGGLAGINEQYF.

CDR3 nucleotides: TGTGCCAGCAGCCCCACGGGACAGAACACTGAAGCTTTCTTT. Its protein product is CASSPTGQNTEAFF. V gene TRBV7-3 combines with J gene TRBJ1-1, with D maybe TRBD1 (6 bases). The V gene lost 5 bases and the J gene lost 1 base, with 11 bases spanning the gap. Germline V lookup: CDR1 SGHTA, CDR2 FQGTGA. The CDR3 contains 14 residues.

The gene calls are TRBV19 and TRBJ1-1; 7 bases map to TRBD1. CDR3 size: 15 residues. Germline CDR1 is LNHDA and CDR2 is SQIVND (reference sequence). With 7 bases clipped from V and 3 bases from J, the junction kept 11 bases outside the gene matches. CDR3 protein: CASITDGTADTEAFF. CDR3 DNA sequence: TGTGCCAGTATTACCGACGGGACAGCGGACACTGAAGCTTTCTTT.

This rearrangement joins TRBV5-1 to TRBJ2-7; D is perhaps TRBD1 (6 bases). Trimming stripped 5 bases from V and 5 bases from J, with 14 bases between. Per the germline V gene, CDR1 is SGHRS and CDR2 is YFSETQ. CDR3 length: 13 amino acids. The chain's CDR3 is CASREQGPNEQYF. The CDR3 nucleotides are TGCGCCAGCAGGGAACAGGGCCCCAACGAGCAGTACTTC.

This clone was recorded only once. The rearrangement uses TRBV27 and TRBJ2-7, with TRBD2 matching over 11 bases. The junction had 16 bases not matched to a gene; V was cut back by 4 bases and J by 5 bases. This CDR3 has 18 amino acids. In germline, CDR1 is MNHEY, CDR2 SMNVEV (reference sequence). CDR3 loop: CASSSGPLIAGGPHEQYF. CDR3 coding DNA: TGTGCCAGCAGTTCAGGCCCCCTCATAGCGGGAGGGCCCCACGAGCAGTACTTC.

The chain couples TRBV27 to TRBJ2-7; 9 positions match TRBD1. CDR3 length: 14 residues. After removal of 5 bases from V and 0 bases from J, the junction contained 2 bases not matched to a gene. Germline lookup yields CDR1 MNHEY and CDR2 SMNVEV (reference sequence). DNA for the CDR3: TGTGCCAGCAGTCGACAGGGGGGCTCCTACGAGCAGTACTTC. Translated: CASSRQGGSYEQYF.

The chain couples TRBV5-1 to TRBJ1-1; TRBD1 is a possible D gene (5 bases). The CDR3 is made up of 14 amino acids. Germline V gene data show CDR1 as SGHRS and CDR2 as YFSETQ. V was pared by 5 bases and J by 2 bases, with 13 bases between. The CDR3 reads CASSSTWGNTEAFF. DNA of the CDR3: TGCGCCAGCAGTTCGACATGGGGCAACACTGAAGCTTTCTTT.